This T cell receptor (beta chain) appears in the sequencing data of a study of brain T cells in children with intractable seizures. The CDR3 length is 11 residues. Germline V gene lookup returns CDR1 SNHLY and CDR2 FYNNEI. V dropped 5 bases and J dropped 6 bases, with 7 bases sitting between them. Clones were sequenced by immunoSEQ multiplex PCR, and TCRdb holds only the in-frame ones, with some missing. Found here are approximately 330,000 clones, 85% to 95% of them singletons; the top ten hold about 6%. The time point is: blood from clinic visit 5 months post-surgery; TSC patient then seizure free.

The V gene is TRBV2, the J gene TRBJ1-1, with unresolved D. The source is a boy under three years old with tuberous sclerosis and intractable seizures. Sequencing was performed on peripheral blood, taken less than 6 months after surgery. CDR3 coding DNA: TGTGCCAGCAGTCCTGGGGCTGAAGCTTTCTTT. Encoded protein: CASSPGAEAFF. The full variable domain, with the rest looked up from reference TRBV2 and TRBJ1-1, is EPEVTQTPSHQVTQMGQEVILRCVPISNHLYFYWYRQILGQKVEFLVSFYNNEISEKSEIFDDQFSVERPDGSNFTLKIRSTKLEDSAMYFCASSPGAEAFFGQGTRLTVV.